The source of this T cell receptor beta chain is a study of regulatory T cells in long-lasting Graves disease. Many counts were recorded for this clonotype. J was trimmed by 8 bases and V by 4 bases; bases with no gene match: 11. This CDR3 has 16 amino acids. Germline V gene data show CDR1 as SGHAT and CDR2 as FQNNGV. The time point: newly diagnosed GD, antithyroid drugs for less than 3 months. The authors made the TCR library using RNA they extracted from PBMCs. For TCR beta, libraries came from iRepertoire HTBI primers and Arm-PCR of CDR3 regions. TCRdb reprocessed the multiplex PCR reads via MiXCR and lists one record per CDR3 protein. The data contain a few hundred thousand distinct CDR3 sequences, 16% of them seen just once; the ten biggest clones take up about 32%. These sequences were also reported in another study, on T cells in Graves' hyperthyroidism and ophthalmopathy. That paper states: Patients with ophthalmopathy were separated from those with stable hyperthyroidism by a 13 V-J model.

The TCR comes from a man in his forties with Graves disease. The chain has TRBV11-2 and TRBJ2-3, with 11 nucleotides matching TRBD1. The sequencing used peripheral blood mononuclear cells (PBMCs), collected at new diagnosis, from a patient treated with antithyroid drugs. Here the CDR3 reads CASSSRRTGGYGTQYF. The CDR3 DNA is TGTGCCAGCAGCTCCCGCAGGACAGGGGGCTATGGTACGCAGTATTTT.